This TCR beta chain was observed in a study of metastatic and nonmetastatic thyroid tumors. Study summary: Across blood and tumor or nodule tissue, repertoires from malignant and benign thyroid patients were compared with one another. The study's findings and limits: As reported, TCR beta diversity in blood and tumor was significantly higher in malignant thyroid tumors than in benign nodules.

Original analysis: The study built a papillary thyroid cancer distant-metastasis classifier from CDR3 differences across clinicopathological groups. TCRdb used MiXCR to call clones anew from the PCR reads. TCRdb's processing, not the authors' own work, is the source of the V and J calls. The table has approximately 11,000 clones, 25% to 35% seen once; the top ten hold over 9.5%. This CDR3 comprises 15 residues. V lost 3 bases to trimming and J lost 3 bases; unmatched junction nucleotides: 4. The germline V gene has CDR1 MNHNS and CDR2 SASEGT. As to this clone: Antigen: not known.

No patient had received any treatment before thyroid surgery. Sequenced material: tumor tissue. V and J are TRBV6-1 and TRBJ1-5; 8 nucleotides align to TRBD1. The origin of this receptor is a male donor with papillary thyroid cancer or a benign thyroid nodule (not recorded which). Some clones in this sample may be carry-over from other donors' samples. The CDR3 nucleotides read TGTGCCAGCAGTGATGGGACAGGTCCCAATCAGCCCCAGCATTTT. As protein: CASSDGTGPNQPQHF.